This record concerns one T cell receptor (beta chain) sequence. CDR3 size: 14 residues. The V gene's germline CDR1 is LGHDT and CDR2 YNNKEL (reference sequence). The V end was cut by 5 bases, the J end by 4 bases, with 15 bases between. It was RNA transcripts that yielded the amplified TCR beta CDR3 regions. With the HTBI primer set, the TCR CDR3 went through a first round of RT-PCR. TCRdb recomputed calls from the multiplex PCR reads with MiXCR, one row per CDR3 protein. This table has about 700,000 distinct CDR3 sequences, about 15% appearing once. This entry is derived from a study of T cells in Graves' hyperthyroidism and ophthalmopathy. Across the whole study: The authors collected peripheral blood at initial diagnosis, before any treatment.

The V gene is TRBV3-1, the J gene TRBJ2-7; D unresolved. The source is a woman under 30 with Graves' hyperthyroidism. The material sequenced was blood. CDR3 DNA: TGTGCCAGCAGCGACATAGAACGGAATTACGAGCAGTACTTC. Translation gives CASSDIERNYEQYF.